This T cell receptor beta chain was identified during a study of OX40 agonist ivuxolimab in advanced cancers. Broadly, across the study: The costimulatory receptor OX40 (CD134) was targeted by ivuxolimab, a fully human IgG2 agonistic monoclonal antibody. Peripheral TCRbeta sequencing aimed to test whether ivuxolimab altered TCR sequence diversity and caused clonal T-cell expansion. In the dose-escalation cohort, 75% to 85% of patients were male, and the mean age was around 65 years with a range of about 20 to 79. The paper describes the monotherapy dose-escalation part (N of about 47 patients) of the phase I trial of ivuxolimab. Patients were allowed to have had prior anti-PD-1, anti-PD-L1 or anti-CTLA-4 therapy, and around 41% of the dose-escalation patients had previously received checkpoint inhibitors. Intravenous ivuxolimab was administered to patients every 2 weeks at six dose levels: 0.01, 0.1, 0.3, 1.5, 3 and 10 mg/kg. Among the roughly 50 dose-escalation patients, approximately 20 had hepatocellular carcinoma, about 15 melanoma, 9 renal cell carcinoma and 9 head and neck cancer. Partial responses occurred in three dose-escalation patients: two with cutaneous melanoma and one with hepatocellular carcinoma. General study outcomes and caveats: Low levels of normalized T-cell clonal expansion were also seen in some patients who did not respond. After ivuxolimab, more expanded clones were found on average in CD8+ T cells than in CD4+ T cells. Antigen specificity was not determined for the clonally expanded peripheral T cells. In partial responders in the 0.1-3.0 mg/kg groups, normalized peripheral clonal expansion was found to be among the lowest, especially among CD8+ T cells. At doses from 0.1 to 3.0 mg/kg, clonal expansion was seen in both CD4+ and CD8+ blood T cells between baseline and week 6.

CDR1 and CDR2 are drawn from the germline V gene: SGHRS, YFSETQ. Germline trimming: 5 bases from V, 2 bases from J; junction bases outside gene matches: 5. Counted from cysteine to phenylalanine, this CDR3 has 15 amino acids. Here the CDR3 DNA is all that survives: 45 bases in frame from base 1. On this clone itself: Its antigen has not been determined. Base qualities are not at hand, and no much larger clone is one base apart.

Patients with a history of autoimmune disease or receiving systemic immunosuppression were excluded from the trial. Peripheral blood for TCR sequencing was collected from all dose cohorts at baseline, on cycle 4 day 1, and on cycle 7 day 1. Samples came from an open-label, multicenter, first-in-human phase I dose-escalation trial of ivuxolimab. Adults with locally advanced or metastatic melanoma, renal cell, hepatocellular, or head and neck squamous cell carcinoma were enrolled in the trial. Before TCR sequencing, CD4+ and CD8+ T cells were separately sorted from peripheral blood. To sequence the TCRbeta CDR3 region, genomic DNA was isolated from the sorted cells. TCRbeta CDR3 regions were sequenced using the immunoSEQ Assay. What TCRdb holds here is the immuneACCESS table cut down to in-frame rearrangements. Part of the clones is not present; checked against another copy, under half of the missing clones reflect an unresolved V gene, and the others are unexplained. This sample comprises about 98,000 clones, approximately 90% of them detected only once. Under 0.55% of the sample rests with the top ten.

This clonotype was sampled from an adult with an advanced solid tumor such as melanoma, head and neck, liver or kidney cancer. The sequence links TRBV5-1 to TRBJ2-3, with 10 middle bases fitting TRBD2. The sequencing here drew on CD4+ or CD8+ T cells sorted from blood, taken in a trial of the OX40 agonist ivuxolimab. In nucleotide form, the sequence is TGCGCCAGCAGGACTAGCGGGTCCCTCACAGATACGCAGTATTTT. It specifies CASRTSGSLTDTQYF.